This is a list of T cell receptor beta chains from one sample in a study of OX40 agonist ivuxolimab in advanced cancers. The table came from immunoSEQ multiplex PCR; TCRdb's copy has only in-frame clones and leaves some out. Among approximately 70,000 clones listed, about 90% were seen once. The material was CD4+ or CD8+ T cells sorted from blood, obtained in a trial of the OX40 agonist ivuxolimab. The source of these receptors is an adult with an advanced solid tumor such as melanoma, head and neck, liver or kidney cancer. The CDR3 runs from the conserved cysteine through the conserved F or W. Each record gives: CDR3 protein, CDR3 DNA, J gene, CDR3 length, D gene, V gene, clone size. A D gene is named only where the DNA matches it firmly. Size values are once, few and many counts, or a class for expanded clones, and some rows have none.

CDR3aa: CASSVRQGSYTF; CDR3nt: TGTGCCAGCAGTGTCCGACAGGGAAGCTACACCTTC; j_gene: TRBJ1-2; len: 12; d_gene: TRBD1; v_gene: TRBV28; abundance: NA
CDR3aa: CASSFPGGSKNIQYF; CDR3nt: TGTGCCAGCAGCTTCCCCGGGGGGTCCAAAAACATTCAGTACTTC; j_gene: TRBJ2-4; len: 15; d_gene: TRBD2; v_gene: TRBV5-4; abundance: NA
CDR3aa: CASSRPGEPQHF; CDR3nt: TGTGCCAGCAGCAGACCGGGGGAGCCCCAGCATTTT; j_gene: TRBJ1-5; len: 12; d_gene: NA; v_gene: TRBV28; abundance: once
CDR3aa: CAISERLAGGPMDTQYF; CDR3nt: TGTGCCATCAGTGAGAGACTAGCGGGAGGGCCGATGGATACGCAGTATTTT; j_gene: TRBJ2-3; len: 17; d_gene: TRBD2; v_gene: TRBV10-3; abundance: NA
CDR3aa: CASTRGGEDEQFF; CDR3nt: TGCGCCAGCACCCGGGGAGGGGAGGATGAGCAGTTCTTC; j_gene: TRBJ2-1; len: 13; d_gene: TRBD2; v_gene: TRBV5-1; abundance: NA
CDR3aa: CASRYKGGETQYF; CDR3nt: TGTGCCAGTAGATATAAGGGGGGAGAGACCCAGTACTTC; j_gene: TRBJ2-5; len: 13; d_gene: NA; v_gene: TRBV19; abundance: once
CDR3aa: CASSLAPYEQYF; CDR3nt: TGTGCCAGCAGTCTAGCGCCTTACGAGCAGTACTTC; j_gene: TRBJ2-7; len: 12; d_gene: NA; v_gene: TRBV28; abundance: NA
CDR3aa: CASASLAGGSNEQFF; CDR3nt: TGCGCCAGCGCCTCACTAGCGGGAGGAAGCAATGAGCAGTTCTTC; j_gene: TRBJ2-1; len: 15; d_gene: TRBD2; v_gene: TRBV5-1; abundance: NA
CDR3aa: CSIWGQGYGYTF; CDR3nt: TGCAGCATATGGGGACAGGGATATGGCTACACCTTC; j_gene: TRBJ1-2; len: 12; d_gene: TRBD1; v_gene: TRBV29-1; abundance: NA
CDR3aa: CASSSTGQGAETQYF; CDR3nt: TGTGCCAGCAGCTCGACGGGACAGGGAGCCGAGACCCAGTACTTC; j_gene: TRBJ2-5; len: 15; d_gene: TRBD1; v_gene: TRBV28; abundance: NA
CDR3aa: CATSQTKQGARWTQYF; CDR3nt: TGTGCCACCAGCCAGACCAAGCAGGGCGCCAGGTGGACCCAGTACTTC; j_gene: TRBJ2-5; len: 16; d_gene: NA; v_gene: TRBV15; abundance: NA
CDR3aa: CASLFVGANVLTF; CDR3nt: TGTGCCAGCCTCTTTGTGGGGGCCAACGTCCTGACTTTC; j_gene: TRBJ2-6; len: 13; d_gene: NA; v_gene: TRBV7-9; abundance: few
CDR3aa: CASSLTASGNTIYF; CDR3nt: TGTGCCAGCAGCTTGACAGCCTCTGGAAACACCATATATTTT; j_gene: TRBJ1-3; len: 14; d_gene: NA; v_gene: TRBV9; abundance: NA
CDR3aa: CASSEPGLDTQYF; CDR3nt: TGCGCCAGCAGCGAGCCAGGTCTGGATACGCAGTATTTT; j_gene: TRBJ2-3; len: 13; d_gene: NA; v_gene: TRBV5-1; abundance: NA
CDR3aa: CASSPQQGPSNGYTF; CDR3nt: TGTGCCAGCTCACCGCAACAGGGTCCCTCAAATGGCTACACCTTC; j_gene: TRBJ1-2; len: 15; d_gene: NA; v_gene: TRBV18; abundance: NA
CDR3aa: CASSFGGGGSEKLFF; CDR3nt: TGTGCCAGCAGTTTCGGAGGGGGCGGGAGTGAAAAACTGTTTTTT; j_gene: TRBJ1-4; len: 15; d_gene: TRBD1; v_gene: TRBV28; abundance: NA
CDR3aa: CASTKGEGGYTF; CDR3nt: TGTGCCAGCACCAAGGGGGAAGGAGGTTACACCTTC; j_gene: TRBJ1-2; len: 12; d_gene: NA; v_gene: TRBV6-5; abundance: once
CDR3aa: CASSSGTVYEQYF; CDR3nt: TGTGCCAGTAGTTCGGGGACAGTCTACGAGCAGTACTTC; j_gene: TRBJ2-7; len: 13; d_gene: TRBD1; v_gene: TRBV19; abundance: NA
CDR3aa: CAISETDYTDTQYF; CDR3nt: TGTGCCATCAGTGAGACGGACTACACAGATACGCAGTATTTT; j_gene: TRBJ2-3; len: 14; d_gene: NA; v_gene: TRBV10-3; abundance: few
CDR3aa: CSVSGTGGFDEQYF; CDR3nt: TGCAGCGTGTCCGGGACAGGGGGCTTCGACGAGCAGTACTTC; j_gene: TRBJ2-7; len: 14; d_gene: TRBD1; v_gene: TRBV29-1; abundance: NA
CDR3aa: CASSLAGQGQETQYF; CDR3nt: TGTGCCAGCAGCTTAGCGGGACAGGGCCAAGAGACCCAGTACTTC; j_gene: TRBJ2-5; len: 15; d_gene: TRBD1; v_gene: TRBV7-9; abundance: NA
CDR3aa: CASRPGLAISYNEQFF; CDR3nt: TGTGCCAGCAGACCGGGACTAGCGATCTCTTACAATGAGCAGTTCTTC; j_gene: TRBJ2-1; len: 16; d_gene: TRBD2; v_gene: TRBV2; abundance: NA
CDR3aa: CASSLWGVNEQYF; CDR3nt: TGTGCCAGCAGTTTATGGGGGGTCAACGAGCAGTACTTC; j_gene: TRBJ2-7; len: 13; d_gene: NA; v_gene: TRBV28; abundance: NA
CDR3aa: CASSRRRNTEAFF; CDR3nt: TGTGCCAGTAGCAGGAGGAGGAACACTGAAGCTTTCTTT; j_gene: TRBJ1-1; len: 13; d_gene: NA; v_gene: TRBV19; abundance: NA
CDR3aa: CASNIQGYGYTF; CDR3nt: TGTGCCAGCAACATACAGGGATATGGCTACACCTTC; j_gene: TRBJ1-2; len: 12; d_gene: NA; v_gene: TRBV6-6; abundance: NA
CDR3aa: CATPDPDSPLHF; CDR3nt: TGTGCCACCCCCGACCCGGACTCGCCCCTCCACTTT; j_gene: TRBJ1-6; len: 12; d_gene: NA; v_gene: TRBV6-1; abundance: NA
CDR3aa: CAWTPRSRLNYGYTF; CDR3nt: TGTGCCTGGACCCCACGGAGCAGGTTGAACTATGGCTACACCTTC; j_gene: TRBJ1-2; len: 15; d_gene: NA; v_gene: TRBV30; abundance: NA